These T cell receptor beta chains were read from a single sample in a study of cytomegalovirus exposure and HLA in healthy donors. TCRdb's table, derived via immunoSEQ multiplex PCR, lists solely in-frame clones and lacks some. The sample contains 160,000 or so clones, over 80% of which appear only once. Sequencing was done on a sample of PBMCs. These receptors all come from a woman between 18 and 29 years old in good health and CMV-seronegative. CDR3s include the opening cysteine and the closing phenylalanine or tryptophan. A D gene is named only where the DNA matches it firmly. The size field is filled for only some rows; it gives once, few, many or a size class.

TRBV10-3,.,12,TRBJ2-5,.,CAIKGEGETQYF,TGTGCCATCAAGGGGGAGGGGGAGACCCAGTACTTC
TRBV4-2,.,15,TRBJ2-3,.,CASSQGQGSTDTQYF,TGTGCCAGCAGCCAAGGCCAGGGGAGCACAGATACGCAGTATTTT
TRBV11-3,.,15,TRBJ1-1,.,CASSFGGLDTTEAFF,TGTGCCAGCAGCTTCGGGGGTTTGGACACCACTGAAGCTTTCTTT
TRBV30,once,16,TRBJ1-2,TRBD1,CAWSVKGARIIYGYTF,TGTGCCTGGAGTGTAAAGGGGGCACGAATAATCTATGGCTACACCTTC
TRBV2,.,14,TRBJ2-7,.,CASTGGTATYEQYF,TGTGCCAGCACCGGAGGGACAGCGACCTACGAGCAGTACTTC
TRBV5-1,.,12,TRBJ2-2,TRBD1,CASSADRGELFF,TGCGCCAGCAGCGCGGACAGGGGGGAGCTGTTTTTT
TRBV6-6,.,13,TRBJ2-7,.,CASSPREEHEQYF,TGTGCCAGCAGTCCCAGGGAGGAACACGAGCAGTACTTC
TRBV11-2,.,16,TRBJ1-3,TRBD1,CASSYDRGSSGNTIYF,TGTGCCAGCAGCTACGACAGGGGATCCTCTGGAAACACCATATATTTT
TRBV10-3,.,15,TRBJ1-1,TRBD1,CAISDPDRGQTEAFF,TGTGCCATCAGTGATCCAGACAGGGGGCAGACTGAAGCTTTCTTT
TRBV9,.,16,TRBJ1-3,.,CASSVGRGELRNTIYF,TGTGCCAGCAGCGTAGGTCGGGGGGAACTAAGAAACACCATATATTTT
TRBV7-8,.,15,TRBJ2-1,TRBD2,CASSPGLATYNEQFF,TGTGCCAGCAGCCCGGGACTAGCGACGTACAATGAGCAGTTCTTC
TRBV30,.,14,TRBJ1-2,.,CAWCLPNRVGGYTF,TGTGCCTGGTGTCTCCCGAACAGGGTTGGGGGCTACACCTTC
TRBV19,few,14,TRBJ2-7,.,CASSISSGLYEQYF,TGTGCCAGTAGTATCTCTTCAGGACTCTACGAGCAGTACTTC
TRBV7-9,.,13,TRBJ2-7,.,CASSLVEFSEQYF,TGTGCCAGCAGCTTAGTTGAGTTTTCCGAGCAGTACTTC
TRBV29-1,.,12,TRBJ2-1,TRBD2,CSVELAANEQFF,TGCAGCGTTGAACTAGCGGCCAATGAGCAGTTCTTC
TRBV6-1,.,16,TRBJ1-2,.,CASSEGSSGRLYGYTF,TGTGCCAGCAGTGAAGGCTCGAGCGGACGGCTCTATGGCTACACCTTC
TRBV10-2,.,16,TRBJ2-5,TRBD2,CASSGLAGGRGETQYF,TGCGCCAGCTCCGGACTAGCGGGGGGACGGGGGGAGACCCAGTACTTC
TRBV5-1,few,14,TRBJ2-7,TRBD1,CASSQGQGAYEQYF,TGCGCCAGCAGCCAGGGACAGGGGGCCTACGAGCAGTACTTC
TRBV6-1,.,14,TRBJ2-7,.,CASRLIQVSYEQYF,TGTGCCAGCAGGTTAATTCAGGTGTCCTACGAGCAGTACTTC
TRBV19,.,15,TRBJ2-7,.,CASSIQHRGTYEQYF,TGTGCCAGTAGTATTCAGCATAGGGGAACCTACGAGCAGTACTTC
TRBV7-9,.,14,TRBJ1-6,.,CASSPRAGNSPLHF,TGTGCCAGCAGCCCCCGAGCAGGGAATTCACCCCTCCACTTT
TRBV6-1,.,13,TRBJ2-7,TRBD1,CATWTGPPYEQYF,TGTGCCACCTGGACAGGCCCACCCTACGAGCAGTACTTC
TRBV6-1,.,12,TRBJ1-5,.,CASSSLPEPQHF,TGTGCCAGCAGTTCCCTACCGGAGCCCCAGCATTTT
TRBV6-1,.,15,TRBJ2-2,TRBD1,CASTTGTGNTGELFF,TGTGCCAGCACGACCGGGACAGGGAACACCGGGGAGCTGTTTTTT
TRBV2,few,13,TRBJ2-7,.,CASSQDRFYEQYF,TGTGCCAGCAGCCAGGATCGCTTCTACGAGCAGTACTTC
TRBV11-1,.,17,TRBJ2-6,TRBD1,CASSSRAGGHGANVLTF,TGTGCCAGCAGCTCTCGGGCAGGGGGCCATGGGGCCAACGTCCTGACTTTC
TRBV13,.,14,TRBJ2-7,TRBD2,CASSRTSGTYEQYF,TGTGCCAGCAGCCGGACTAGCGGTACCTACGAGCAGTACTTC
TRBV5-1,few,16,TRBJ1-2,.,CASSLAGLGANYGYTF,TGCGCCAGCAGCTTGGCCGGGTTAGGTGCTAACTATGGCTACACCTTC
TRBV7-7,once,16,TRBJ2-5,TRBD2,CASSLSWGLEKETQYF,TGTGCCAGCAGCTTAAGTTGGGGACTAGAAAAAGAGACCCAGTACTTC
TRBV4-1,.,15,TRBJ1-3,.,CASSPGFLSGNTIYF,TGCGCCAGCAGCCCGGGATTTCTCTCTGGAAACACCATATATTTT
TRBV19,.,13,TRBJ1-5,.,CASRRQEHQPQHF,TGTGCCAGTAGGCGACAGGAACATCAGCCCCAGCATTTT
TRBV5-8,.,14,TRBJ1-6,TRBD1,CASSFGQGRPPLHF,TGTGCCAGCAGCTTCGGACAGGGGCGCCCACCCCTCCACTTT
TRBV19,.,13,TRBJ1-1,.,CASIGPDFTEAFF,TGTGCCAGTATAGGTCCAGACTTTACCGAAGCTTTCTTT
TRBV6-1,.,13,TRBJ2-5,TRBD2,CASSLTSGGCSYF,TGTGCCAGCAGCCTGACTAGCGGGGGTTGCTCGTACTTC
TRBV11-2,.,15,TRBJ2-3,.,CASSLAPSLTDTQYF,TGTGCCAGCAGCCTGGCCCCCTCCCTCACAGATACGCAGTATTTT
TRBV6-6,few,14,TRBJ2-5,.,CASSYFGGTETQYF,TGTGCCAGCAGTTACTTCGGGGGAACGGAGACCCAGTACTTC
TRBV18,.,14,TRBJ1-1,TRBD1,CASSPRQGDTEAFF,TGTGCCAGCTCACCAAGACAGGGGGACACTGAAGCTTTCTTT
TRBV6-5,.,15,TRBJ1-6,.,CASSLQQMRNSPLHF,TGTGCCAGCAGTTTGCAACAAATGAGGAATTCACCCCTCCACTTT